These 26 T cell receptor beta chains were sequenced from one sample in a study of blood T cells in healthy people across ages. Then a second PCR, running roughly 7 to 11 cycles, was carried out with a sample-barcoded 5' primer and a J-beta primer mix. TCRdb redid the calling of the 5' RACE reads with MiXCR, one entry per CDR3 protein. The data show more than 1,000,000 distinct CDR3 sequences, under 30% seen once. The same specimen was also included in a second study, on T cells of mothers and their children.

Material: blood. Source of these receptors: a girl aged 2-9 years in good health.

There are a few counts of this clonotype. V usage is TRBV28 and J usage is TRBJ2-5; 7 nucleotides line up with TRBD1. CDR1 is MDHEN, CDR2 SYDVKM, per germline. This CDR3 spans 15 amino acids. Unmatched junction bases numbered 12, after V lost 6 bases and J lost 5 bases. The CDR3 DNA reads as TGTGCCAGCAGCTTAGGGTACAGGGGCGGGGAGACCCAGTACTTC. It specifies CASSLGYRGGETQYF.

The rearrangement uses TRBV7-9 and TRBJ2-5; a possible D gene is TRBD1 (6 bases). The DNA matches TRBJ2-7 better at its end, which makes the J call doubtful. The CDR3 contains 17 residues. The V gene's germline CDR1 is SEHNR and CDR2 FQNEAQ (reference sequence). In nucleotides, the CDR3 is TGTGCCAGCAGTTTCAACCCACAGGGATCTGGCGACTACGAGCAGTACTTC. Its translation is CASSFNPQGSGDYEQYF.

This clonotype was seen only once. The rearrangement joins TRBV20-1 to TRBJ1-1, with 7 bases that match TRBD1. This CDR3 is built from 15 residues. After removal of 6 bases from V and 5 bases from J, the junction contained 15 bases not matched to a gene. Germline CDR1 DFQATT, CDR2 SNEGSKA (reference sequence). The CDR3 here is CSAYGQEDVGTEAFF. CDR3 DNA: TGCAGTGCCTATGGACAGGAGGATGTAGGGACTGAAGCTTTCTTT.

This clonotype appeared a few times. V gene TRBV9 combines with J gene TRBJ1-2, with 7 bases aligning to TRBD1. Germline CDR1 and CDR2: SGDLS and YYNGEE. This CDR3 has 13 amino acids. J was trimmed by 8 bases and V by 2 bases; bases with no gene match: 6. The CDR3 DNA sequence: TGTGCCAGCAGCGTCCCAGGGGGAGGAGGCTACACCTTC. Translation gives CASSVPGGGGYTF.

DNA of the CDR3: TGTGCCAGCAGCTTAGTTCTAGCGGGGGGTGAGACCCAGTACTTC. This encodes CASSLVLAGGETQYF. V and J are TRBV7-2 and TRBJ2-5, with 11 bases that match TRBD2. The germline gives CDR1 SGHTA, CDR2 FQGNSA. The J segment lost 5 bases and the V segment lost 1 base, leaving 3 bases of the junction unmatched. There are 15 residues in the CDR3.

The chain links TRBV7-9 to TRBJ2-5, with 7 bases identical to TRBD1. The CDR3 has 13 residues. In germline, CDR1 is SEHNR, CDR2 FQNEAQ (reference sequence). V trimming: 7 bases; J trimming: 10 bases; junction bases outside the gene matches: 12. The CDR3 sequence: CASKAGGAYDQYF. DNA for the CDR3: TGTGCCAGCAAAGCAGGGGGTGCCTACGACCAGTACTTC.

This clonotype was detected ten times or more. The V call is TRBV27, the J call TRBJ2-2; D possibly corresponds to TRBD1 (5 bases). The CDR3 covers 17 residues. Germline values: CDR1 MNHEY, CDR2 SMNVEV (reference sequence). V was shortened by 3 bases and J by 0 bases, with 14 bases between the two germline ends. DNA of the CDR3: TGTGCCAGCAGTTTGGGGCCAGACCTTACGAACACCGGGGAGCTGTTTTTT. Translated: CASSLGPDLTNTGELFF.

The table lists this clonotype with a few counts. CDR3 coding DNA: TGTGCCAGCTCTCCAACAGGGGTCTCGTTTAATTCACCCCTCCACTTT. This sequence encodes CASSPTGVSFNSPLHF. This chain uses TRBV18 with TRBJ1-6, with TRBD1 matching 7 bases. CDR3 length: 16 residues. With V trimmed by 6 bases and J by 6 bases, 11 bases remained unmatched. Germline V gene lookup returns CDR1 KGHSH and CDR2 LQKENI.

Many counts were recorded for this clonotype. The chain links TRBV29-1 to TRBJ2-5; D remains unclear. Germline CDR1 and CDR2: SQVTM and ANQGSEA. V was clipped by 5 bases and J by 1 base, with 8 bases between them. This CDR3 has 12 residues. The CDR3: CSVSSGQETQYF. In DNA form, the CDR3 reads TGCAGCGTTTCATCCGGCCAAGAGACCCAGTACTTC.

The chain carries TRBV7-2 and TRBJ2-2; 11 bases map to TRBD2. V gave up 5 bases and J gave up 5 bases; unmatched junction bases: 4. CDR3 length: 15 amino acids. In germline, CDR1 is SGHTA, CDR2 FQGNSA. CDR3 region: CASSPWTSGTGELFF. The CDR3 region has the DNA TGTGCCAGCAGCCCTTGGACTAGCGGGACCGGGGAGCTGTTTTTT.

The chain employs TRBV6-1 and TRBJ2-3, with D perhaps matching TRBD1 (6 bases). CDR3 size: 14 residues. The germline gives CDR1 MNHNS, CDR2 SASEGT. V lost 4 bases and J 2 bases, leaving 10 bases between the germline ends. The CDR3 region has the DNA TGTGCCAGCAGTGTGGGACACAACACAGATACGCAGTATTTT. Translating it yields CASSVGHNTDTQYF.

The chain uses TRBV20-1 and TRBJ2-2; TRBD2 matches 7 bases. The junction had 6 bases not matched to a gene; V was cut back by 6 bases and J by 5 bases. CDR1 is DFQATT and CDR2 is SNEGSKA in the germline V gene (reference sequence). The CDR3 is 13 residues long. CDR3 amino acids: CSANGGGTGELFF. The CDR3 DNA reads as TGCAGTGCCAACGGGGGAGGGACCGGGGAGCTGTTTTTT.

The chain links TRBV29-1 to TRBJ2-1; D possibly uses TRBD1 or TRBD2 (5 bases each). Trimming removed 4 bases from V and 4 bases from J, with 14 bases in between. This CDR3 is built from 14 residues. CDR1 is SQVTM and CDR2 is ANQGSEA in the germline V gene. CDR3 in amino acids: CSVGWGSGYNEQFF. The CDR3 DNA is TGCAGCGTTGGATGGGGGTCAGGATACAATGAGCAGTTCTTC.

This clonotype was picked up a small number of times. The chain has TRBV2 and TRBJ2-7, with D maybe TRBD2 (6 bases). Trimming shortened V by 2 bases and J by 2 bases, and 19 bases separated the two germline ends. From germline, CDR1 is SNHLY and CDR2 FYNNEI. This CDR3 is built from 17 residues. The CDR3 nucleotides are TGTGCCAGCAGTGAATTTAGATCCCTCGGCGGGACCTACGAGCAGTACTTC. Its protein is CASSEFRSLGGTYEQYF.

The rearrangement joins TRBV6-1 to TRBJ2-7, with D perhaps matching TRBD2 (5 bases). Germline V gene data show CDR1 as MNHNS and CDR2 as SASEGT. This CDR3 has 13 residues. V was shortened by 11 bases and J by 1 base, with 15 bases between the two germline ends. Here the CDR3 reads CAVRESGSYEQYF. CDR3 DNA sequence: TGTGCCGTACGAGAGTCGGGATCCTACGAGCAGTACTTC.

Concerning this clonotype itself: A read error may be the cause here, since a much bigger clone is one base away. The chain has TRBV2 and TRBJ1-5, with D unresolved. Trimming stripped 10 bases from V and 1 base from J, with 8 bases between. CDR1 and CDR2 from the germline V gene are SNHLY and FYNNEI. CDR3 length: 12 residues. CDR3 region: CAIQDSNQPQHF. Here the CDR3 DNA reads TGTGCCATCCAGGACAGCAATCAGCCCCAGCATTTT. The full variable domain, its missing parts supplied by reference TRBV2 and TRBJ1-5, is EPEVTQTPSHQVTQMGQEVILRCVPISNHLYFYWYRQILGQKVEFLVSFYNNEISEKSEIFDDQFSVERPDGSNFTLKIRSTKLEDSAMYFCAIQDSNQPQHFGDGTRLSIL.

This clonotype was detected a few times. The junction differs from germline at one of its ends, possibly a read error. The chain combines TRBV11-2 with TRBJ2-7, with 7 positions matching TRBD1. This CDR3 has 12 amino acids. Germline CDR1 is SGHAT and CDR2 is FQNNGV. CDR3 loop: CASSLVGTASIF. CDR3 sequence (DNA): TGTGCCAGCAGCTTAGTAGGGACAGCCTCAATCTTC.

This clonotype was detected only a few times. DNA for the CDR3: TGTGCCAGCGATAAGGCCGGTACTTGGGGGGAGCAGTACTTC. Translation: CASDKAGTWGEQYF. The rearrangement uses TRBV6-1 and TRBJ2-7, with D perhaps matching TRBD1 or TRBD2 (5 bases each). The CDR3 loop spans 14 amino acids. Per germline, CDR1 MNHNS and CDR2 SASEGT. V was cut by 8 bases and J by 7 bases, with 21 bases left in between.

The chain combines TRBV7-9 with TRBJ2-7; 7 bases match TRBD2. Germline CDR1 SEHNR, CDR2 FQNEAQ (reference sequence). The CDR3 runs 11 residues. V shed 11 bases, J shed 6 bases, and the junction held 7 bases outside the gene matches. The CDR3 DNA reads TGTGCCCTGGGAGGGACCGGCGAGCAGTACTTC. Encoded protein: CALGGTGEQYF.

The chain carries TRBV12-3 or TRBV12-4 and TRBJ2-7, with D perhaps matching TRBD2 (6 bases). The V and J ends lost 3 bases and 5 bases respectively, with 14 bases between them. The CDR3 totals 14 residues. CDR3 DNA: TGTGCCAGCAGTTTTGGCGGGGCCGGGCACGAGCAGTACTTC. It codes for CASSFGGAGHEQYF.

The chain is built from TRBV20-1 and TRBJ2-1; 8 positions agree with TRBD1. The CDR3 length is 15 residues. Germline loops: CDR1 DFQATT, CDR2 SNEGSKA (reference sequence). The trim removed 6 bases at V and 5 bases at J, leaving 12 bases unmatched. Here the CDR3 DNA reads TGCAGTGCCCGGGCGCCCGGACAGGGTAACAATGAGCAGTTCTTC. Its translation: CSARAPGQGNNEQFF.

The rearrangement links TRBV4-1 to TRBJ1-2; D is undetermined. V was trimmed by 0 bases and J by 4 bases, leaving 15 bases between them. Germline-derived CDR1 and CDR2 are MGHRA and YSYEKL. This CDR3 contains 16 residues. The CDR3 bases are TGCGCCAGCAGCCAAGAGAACCGGGCAGTCCTCTATGGCTACACCTTC. It is translated as CASSQENRAVLYGYTF.

The rearrangement joins TRBV9 to TRBJ2-3, with unresolved D. Germline V gene sequence: CDR1 SGDLS, CDR2 YYNGEE. Trimming took 0 bases from V and 0 from J, leaving 8 bases between them. The CDR3 spans 15 residues. In nucleotides, the CDR3 is TGTGCCAGCAGCGTAGCCCTAACTAGCACAGATACGCAGTATTTT. Translation gives CASSVALTSTDTQYF.

This clonotype was observed a handful of times. The V gene is TRBV20-1, the J gene TRBJ1-5; D ambiguous. V shed 6 bases and J shed 0 bases, with 21 bases lying between them. CDR3 length equals 17 residues. Germline CDR1 DFQATT, CDR2 SNEGSKA (reference sequence). CDR3 nucleotides: TGCAGTGCCTTAGTTGGGTTGTCTACATATAGCAATCAGCCCCAGCATTTT. It translates to CSALVGLSTYSNQPQHF.

This clonotype was seen more than once but under ten times. The CDR3 is CSASNLAGGDQETQYF. The CDR3 DNA sequence: TGCAGTGCTAGTAACCTAGCGGGGGGGGACCAAGAGACCCAGTACTTC. The V and J genes are TRBV20-1 and TRBJ2-5; the match to TRBD2 covers 12 bases. Per the germline V gene, CDR1 is DFQATT and CDR2 is SNEGSKA (reference sequence). This CDR3 is built from 16 residues. The junction had 5 bases not matched to a gene; V was cut back by 3 bases and J by 0 bases.

The chain combines TRBV7-2 with TRBJ2-1; D gene unclear. The better agreement between TRBJ2-7 and the DNA end casts doubt on the J call. Germline lookup yields CDR1 SGHTA and CDR2 FQGNSA. The CDR3 totals 13 residues. CDR3 nucleotide sequence: TGTGCCAGCAGCCCTACTACAGTCTACGAGCAGTACTTC. Residues: CASSPTTVYEQYF.